This T cell receptor (beta chain) originates from a study of blood T cells in healthy people across ages. The CDR3 is 15 residues long. The germline gives CDR1 SGHTA, CDR2 FQGNSA. The second PCR ran about 6 to 11 cycles with a sample-barcoded 5' primer and J-beta primers. MiXCR, run by TCRdb on the 5' RACE reads, gives a single entry per CDR3 protein. Here the sample spans some 1.8 million distinct CDR3 sequences, about two fifths being singletons. Study-level findings and limits: Unsorted PBMC material precluded a definitive naive versus antigen-experienced comparison. The fall in TCR beta diversity per million T cells was roughly linear with age. Naive CD4+ cells and diversity were both higher in long-lived donors than in aged donors.

Details on this clonotype: What it recognizes is unknown.

The receptor was isolated from a human donor in good health. The V gene is TRBV7-2, the J gene TRBJ2-4; 7 bases agree with TRBD1. With the DNA end fitting TRBJ2-5 better, the J assignment may be wrong. Sequencing input: blood. CDR3 amino acids: CASSLRGQPEETQYF. The CDR3 DNA follows: TGTGCCAGCAGCTTACGGGGACAGCCTGAGGAGACCCAGTACTTC.